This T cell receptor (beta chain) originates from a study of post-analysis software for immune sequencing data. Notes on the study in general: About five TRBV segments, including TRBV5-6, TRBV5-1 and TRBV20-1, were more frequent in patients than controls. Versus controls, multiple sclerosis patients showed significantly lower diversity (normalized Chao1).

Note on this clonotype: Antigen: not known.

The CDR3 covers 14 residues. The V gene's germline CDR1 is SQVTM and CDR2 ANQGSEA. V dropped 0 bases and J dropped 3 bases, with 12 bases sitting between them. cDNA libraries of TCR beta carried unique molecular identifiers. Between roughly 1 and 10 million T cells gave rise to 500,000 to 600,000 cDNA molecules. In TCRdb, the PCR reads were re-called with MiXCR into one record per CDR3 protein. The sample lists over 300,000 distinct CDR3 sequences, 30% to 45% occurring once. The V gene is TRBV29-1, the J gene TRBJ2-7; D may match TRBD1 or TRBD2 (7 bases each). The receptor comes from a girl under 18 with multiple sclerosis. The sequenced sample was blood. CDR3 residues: CSVEEDREGYEQYF. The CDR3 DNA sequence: TGCAGCGTTGAAGAAGACAGGGAGGGCTACGAGCAGTACTTC.